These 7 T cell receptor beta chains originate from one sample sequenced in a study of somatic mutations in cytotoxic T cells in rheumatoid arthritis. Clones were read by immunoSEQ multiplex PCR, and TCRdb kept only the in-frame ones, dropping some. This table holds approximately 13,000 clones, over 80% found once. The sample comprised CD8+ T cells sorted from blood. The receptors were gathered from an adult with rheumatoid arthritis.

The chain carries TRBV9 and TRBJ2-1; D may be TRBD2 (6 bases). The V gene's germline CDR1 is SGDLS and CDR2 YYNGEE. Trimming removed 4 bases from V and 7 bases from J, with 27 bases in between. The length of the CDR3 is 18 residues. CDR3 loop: CASSSLRVRRVRGNEQFF. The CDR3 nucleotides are TGTGCCAGCAGCAGCCTCCGGGTAAGGAGGGTACGTGGGAATGAGCAGTTCTTC.

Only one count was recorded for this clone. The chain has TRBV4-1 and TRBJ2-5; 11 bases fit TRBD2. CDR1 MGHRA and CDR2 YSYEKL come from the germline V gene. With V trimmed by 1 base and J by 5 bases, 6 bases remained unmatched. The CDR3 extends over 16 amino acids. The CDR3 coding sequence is TGCGCCAGCAGCCAAGTATTAGCGGGAGGGCCGGAGACCCAGTACTTC. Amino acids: CASSQVLAGGPETQYF.

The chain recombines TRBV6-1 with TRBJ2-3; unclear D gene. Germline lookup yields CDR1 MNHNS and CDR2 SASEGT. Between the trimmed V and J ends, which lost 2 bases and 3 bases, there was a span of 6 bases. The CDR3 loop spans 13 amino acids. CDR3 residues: CASSEMGTDTQYF. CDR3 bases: TGTGCCAGCAGTGAAATGGGGACAGATACGCAGTATTTT.

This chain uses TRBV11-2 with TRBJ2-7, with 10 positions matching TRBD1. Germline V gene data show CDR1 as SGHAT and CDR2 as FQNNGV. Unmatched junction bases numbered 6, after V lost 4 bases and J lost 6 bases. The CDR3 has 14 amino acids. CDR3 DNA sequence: TGTGCCAGCAGCTCCGACAGGGGGCCCCTCGAGCAGTACTTC. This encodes CASSSDRGPLEQYF.

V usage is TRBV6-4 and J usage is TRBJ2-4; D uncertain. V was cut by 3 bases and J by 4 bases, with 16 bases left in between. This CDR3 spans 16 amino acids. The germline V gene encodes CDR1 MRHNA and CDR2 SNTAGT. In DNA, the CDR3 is TGTGCCAGCAGTGATTCTGGGCTACACAATAAAAACATTCAGTACTTC. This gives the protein CASSDSGLHNKNIQYF.

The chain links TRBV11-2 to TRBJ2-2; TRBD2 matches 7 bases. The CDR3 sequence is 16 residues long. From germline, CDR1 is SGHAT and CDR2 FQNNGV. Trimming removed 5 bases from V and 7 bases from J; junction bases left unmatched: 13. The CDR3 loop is CASSPRAGPSFGELFF. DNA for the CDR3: TGTGCCAGCAGCCCACGAGCGGGGCCTTCTTTCGGGGAGCTGTTTTTT.

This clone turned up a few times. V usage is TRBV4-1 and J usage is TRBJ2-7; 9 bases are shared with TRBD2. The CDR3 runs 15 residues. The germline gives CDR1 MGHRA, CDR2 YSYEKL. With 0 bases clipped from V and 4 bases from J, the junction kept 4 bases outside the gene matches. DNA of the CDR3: TGCGCCAGCAGCCAAGACTCTAGCGGGATTTACGAGCAGTACTTC. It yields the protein CASSQDSSGIYEQYF.